This is a list of T cell receptor beta chains from one sample in a study of blood T cell repertoires in COVID-19. Repertoires were generated with immunoSEQ multiplex PCR, while TCRdb's copy carries only in-frame clones and drops some. The table lists 200,000 or so clones, approximately 80% of them singletons. Sequenced sample: PBMCs or T cells enriched from blood (not recorded which). These receptors all stem from a man aged 55 to 70 who had recovered from COVID-19. The CDR3 runs from the conserved cysteine through the conserved F or W. D genes are given only for firm matches. Clone size is stated in some rows and not others, as once, few, many or a class when expanded.

clone size	V gene	J gene	D gene	CDR3 DNA	CDR3 protein
NA	TRBV12-3/TRBV12-4	TRBJ2-5	NA	TGTGCCAGCAGTTCGGGGAGAGAGACCCAGTACTTC	CASSSGRETQYF
NA	TRBV7-2	TRBJ2-2	NA	TGTGCCAGCAGCAAAACGGACTACGAGAACACCGGGGAGCTGTTTTTT	CASSKTDYENTGELFF
NA	TRBV5-5	TRBJ2-3	TRBD2	TGTGCCAGCAGCTTGATCGCGGGAGGCTACGATACGCAGTATTTT	CASSLIAGGYDTQYF
NA	TRBV6-5	TRBJ2-3	TRBD1	TGTGCCAGCAGCTCAGGGGGCGGTGGCGCAGATACGCAGTATTTT	CASSSGGGGADTQYF
NA	TRBV7-2	TRBJ2-3	TRBD2	TGTGCCAGCAGCTTCGGCGGGGGGTTCTCAGATACGCAGTATTTT	CASSFGGGFSDTQYF
NA	TRBV2	TRBJ1-5	TRBD1	TGTGCCAGCAGACCCGGGACAGGGAGCAATCAGCCCCAGCATTTT	CASRPGTGSNQPQHF
few	TRBV29-1	TRBJ2-1	TRBD1	TGCAGCGTTGGATCCGGGACAGCATACAATGAGCAGTTCTTC	CSVGSGTAYNEQFF
NA	TRBV5-5	TRBJ1-6	NA	TGTGCCAGCAGCCCCCGCGGGCACCGGGGGAATTCACCCCTCCACTTT	CASSPRGHRGNSPLHF
NA	TRBV14	TRBJ1-1	TRBD1	TGTGCCAGCAGCCTCCAGACAGGGGGCACTGAAGCTTTCTTT	CASSLQTGGTEAFF
NA	TRBV11-3	TRBJ2-2	TRBD1	TGTGCCAGCAGCTTACAGGGGGATACCGGGGAGCTGTTTTTT	CASSLQGDTGELFF
NA	TRBV3-1/TRBV3-2	TRBJ2-1	TRBD2	TGTGCCAGCAGCCCGAGCGGGGCCCCCCCAAATGAGCAGTTCTTC	CASSPSGAPPNEQFF
NA	TRBV15	TRBJ2-3	TRBD1	TGTGCCACCAGCAGAGATTTTTGGGACAGGGTAACAGATACGCAGTATTTT	CATSRDFWDRVTDTQYF
NA	TRBV4-3	TRBJ1-4	NA	TGCGCCAGCAGCCAAGTTCTACGGGGAAATGAAAAACTGTTTTTT	CASSQVLRGNEKLFF
NA	TRBV11-2	TRBJ2-5	NA	TGTGCCAGCAGTTTAAACAGGGAGCAAGAGACCCAGTACTTC	CASSLNREQETQYF
NA	TRBV7-2	TRBJ2-1	NA	TGTGCCAGCAGAAGACAGTACAATGAGCAGTTCTTC	CASRRQYNEQFF
NA	TRBV6-2/TRBV6-3	TRBJ1-2	NA	TGTGCCAGCAGTTACCGGGGGGGGACCGGCTACACCTTC	CASSYRGGTGYTF
NA	TRBV6-5	TRBJ2-5	NA	TGTGCCAGCAGTTACGCGGAGACCCAGTACTTC	CASSYAETQYF
NA	TRBV19	TRBJ2-7	TRBD1	TGTGCCAGTAGTATACCGGGACAGGGGACCTACGAGCAGTACTTC	CASSIPGQGTYEQYF
NA	TRBV19	TRBJ2-4	TRBD1	TGTGCCAGTAGTGGAGGGACAGGTTCCCAAAGGGGCATTCAGTACTTC	CASSGGTGSQRGIQYF
NA	TRBV7-6	TRBJ2-1	TRBD2	TGTGCCAGCAGCCCACTAGCGGGGGGGGATGAGCAGTTCTTC	CASSPLAGGDEQFF
NA	TRBV11-2	TRBJ2-7	NA	TGTGCCAGCAGCTCTACAGGGACATCCCGAGGCGCGGAGCAGTACTTC	CASSSTGTSRGAEQYF
NA	TRBV11-3	TRBJ1-2	TRBD1	TGTGCCAGCAGCGCGGGACAGAACTATGGCTACACCTTC	CASSAGQNYGYTF
NA	TRBV7-9	TRBJ1-1	NA	TGTGCCAGCAGCCATCCGGGTGAGGTCCCAAGGGAAGCTTTCTTT	CASSHPGEVPREAFF
NA	TRBV7-9	TRBJ1-4	TRBD1	TGTGCCAGCAGCTCCAACAGGGGTCGGGGTAATGAAAAACTGTTTTTT	CASSSNRGRGNEKLFF
NA	TRBV19	TRBJ2-3	TRBD2	TGTGCCAGTAGTATAGATTGGGGTCTAAGCGGGGCCTCCACAGATACGCAGTATTTT	CASSIDWGLSGASTDTQYF
NA	TRBV19	TRBJ1-5	NA	TGTGCCAGTAGTACGGGGGATAGGCCCCAGCATTTT	CASSTGDRPQHF
NA	TRBV24-1	TRBJ1-5	NA	TGTGCCACCAGTCCGCGGGGGGCCGGGCCAGGCAATCAGCCCCAGCATTTT	CATSPRGAGPGNQPQHF
NA	TRBV19	TRBJ1-4	NA	TGTGCCAGTCGTCGGGATGGGGAGAACGAGGGTGAAAAACTGTTTTTT	CASRRDGENEGEKLFF
NA	TRBV11-3	TRBJ1-3	TRBD1	TGTGCCAGCAGCTTGACGACAGGGAGCTCTGGAAACACCATATATTTT	CASSLTTGSSGNTIYF
NA	TRBV19	TRBJ1-2	NA	TGTGCCAGTAGTAGGACAAGGGATACTAACTATGGCTACACCTTC	CASSRTRDTNYGYTF
NA	TRBV18	TRBJ2-2	NA	TGTGCCAGCTCACCTACAGGACAGAACACCGGGGAGCTGTTTTTT	CASSPTGQNTGELFF
NA	TRBV27	TRBJ2-7	TRBD1	TGTGCCAGCAGTGCAAGGACAGGGGGGTTGGGGGAGCAGTACTTC	CASSARTGGLGEQYF
NA	TRBV23-1	TRBJ1-1	NA	TGCGCCAGCAGTCAATCGTCACGGGGTATGAACACTGAAGCTTTCTTT	CASSQSSRGMNTEAFF
NA	TRBV5-5	TRBJ2-1	NA	TGTGCCAGCAGCTTGAGAGACAATGAGCAGTTCTTC	CASSLRDNEQFF
NA	TRBV3-1/TRBV3-2	TRBJ1-5	TRBD1	TGTGCCAGCAGCGTCGGACAGGGGGTTAATCAGCCCCAGCATTTT	CASSVGQGVNQPQHF
NA	TRBV9	TRBJ1-2	TRBD1	TGTGCCAGCGGTGGGACCCAGAGGGGGCAATTTGGCTACACCTTC	CASGGTQRGQFGYTF
NA	TRBV10-3	TRBJ2-1	NA	TGTGCCATCAGTGAGTCGATTCGGGGGAATGAGCAGTTCTTC	CAISESIRGNEQFF
NA	TRBV6-1	TRBJ1-6	NA	TGTGCCAGCAGTGAATTCCTCACAGACAATTCACCCCTCCACTTT	CASSEFLTDNSPLHF
NA	TRBV30	TRBJ1-2	NA	TGTGCCTGGACCACGGGGGTCTATGGCTACACCTTC	CAWTTGVYGYTF
NA	TRBV19	TRBJ1-5	NA	TGTGCCAGTAGTACCCCAGGGGGCAATCAGCCCCAGCATTTT	CASSTPGGNQPQHF
NA	TRBV24-1	TRBJ1-5	TRBD1	TGTGCCACAGGGACAGGGTCTCAGCCCCAGCATTTT	CATGTGSQPQHF